The TCR beta chain under discussion was sequenced for a study of T cell responses to AZD1222 COVID-19 vaccine. Overall study context: It was second doses at about 4 or about 12 weeks that were pooled.

Using immunoSEQ multiplex PCR, the repertoire was profiled, and TCRdb retains in-frame clones only, with some absent. The table shows 75,000 to 95,000 clones, with more than 75% occurring only once. J lost 6 bases, V lost 0 bases, and 8 bases had no gene match. The length of the CDR3 is 16 residues. CDR1 is SGHRS, CDR2 YFSETQ, per germline. On this clone itself: Its cognate antigen is unknown.

Study-level findings and limits: The donors showed a predominance of white British ancestry and of females, with possible underestimation of clonal diversity. Compared with day 0, the breadth and depth of the Spike-specific TCR repertoire rose significantly after two doses of AZD1222. Among spike-specific TCRs, nearly half reportedly target unmutated variant regions.

The gene calls are TRBV5-1 and TRBJ1-4, with 7 bases lining up with TRBD1. This TCR was recovered from an adult in good health. The sample consisted of peripheral blood, taken on day 0 of AZD1222 vaccination. CDR3 sequence: CASSLAGTAPDEKLFF. The DNA of the CDR3 is TGCGCCAGCAGCTTGGCCGGGACAGCCCCCGATGAAAAACTGTTTTTT. Full variable domain (remainder filled in from reference TRBV5-1 and TRBJ1-4): KAGVTQTPRYLIKTRGQQVTLSCSPISGHRSVSWYQQTPGQGLQFLFEYFSETQRNKGNFPGRFSGRQFSNSRSEMNVSTLELGDSALYLCASSLAGTAPDEKLFFGSGTQLSVL.